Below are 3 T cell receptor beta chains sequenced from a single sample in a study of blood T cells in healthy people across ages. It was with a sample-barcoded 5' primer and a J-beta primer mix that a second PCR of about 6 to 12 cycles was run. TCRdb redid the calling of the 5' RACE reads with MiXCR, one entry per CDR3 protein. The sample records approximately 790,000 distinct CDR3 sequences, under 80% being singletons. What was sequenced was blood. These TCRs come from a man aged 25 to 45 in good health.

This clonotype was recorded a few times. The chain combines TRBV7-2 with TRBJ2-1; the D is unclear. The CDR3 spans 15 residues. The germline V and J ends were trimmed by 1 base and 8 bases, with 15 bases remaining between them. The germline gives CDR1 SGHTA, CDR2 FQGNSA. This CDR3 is CASSLVGYPSDEQFF. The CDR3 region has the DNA TGTGCCAGCAGCTTAGTCGGCTACCCCTCGGATGAGCAGTTCTTC.

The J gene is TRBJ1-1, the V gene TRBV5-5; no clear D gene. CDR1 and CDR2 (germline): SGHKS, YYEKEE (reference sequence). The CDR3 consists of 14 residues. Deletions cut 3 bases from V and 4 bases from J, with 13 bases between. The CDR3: CASSWGPSSTEAFF. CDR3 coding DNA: TGTGCCAGCAGCTGGGGTCCCTCTTCCACTGAAGCTTTCTTT.

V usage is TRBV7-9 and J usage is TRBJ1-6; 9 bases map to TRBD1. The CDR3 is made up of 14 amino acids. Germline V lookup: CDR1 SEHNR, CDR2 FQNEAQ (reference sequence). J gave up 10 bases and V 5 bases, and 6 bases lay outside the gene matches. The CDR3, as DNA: TGTGCCAGCAGCGAAACAGGGGGCTGGTCACCCCTCCACTTT. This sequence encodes CASSETGGWSPLHF.